These 18 T cell receptor beta chains came from one sample sequenced in a study of T cells after yellow fever vaccination. TCRdb analysed the 5' RACE reads with MiXCR anew, one entry per CDR3 protein. This table holds about 550,000 distinct CDR3 sequences, under 25% found once. Specimen: PBMCs, collected 15 days after the yellow fever booster vaccination. The receptors shown here come from a man in his thirties or forties who received the YFV17D yellow fever vaccine.

J is TRBJ2-1 and V is TRBV7-2; 9 positions match TRBD2. Unmatched junction bases numbered 9, after V lost 5 bases and J lost 1 base. Germline lookup yields CDR1 SGHTA and CDR2 FQGNSA. The CDR3 extends over 17 amino acids. CDR3 coding DNA: TGTGCCAGCAGCACTTCGACTAGCGGCGTTTCCTACAATGAGCAGTTCTTC. As protein: CASSTSTSGVSYNEQFF.

The chain combines TRBV25-1 with TRBJ1-4; D gene unclear. The germline CDR1 and CDR2 sequences are MGHDK and SYGVNS. The length of the CDR3 is 13 residues. Trimming removed 2 bases from V and 5 bases from J, with 6 bases in between. CDR3 amino acids: CASSEHKNEKLFF. The CDR3, as DNA: TGTGCCAGCAGTGAACACAAGAATGAAAAACTGTTTTTT.

The chain carries TRBV7-8 and TRBJ2-3, with 11 bases identical to TRBD2. This CDR3 has 16 residues. CDR1 SGHVS and CDR2 FQNEAQ come from the germline V gene. V lost 3 bases, J lost 3 bases, and 5 bases stayed unmatched. In nucleotides, the CDR3 is TGTGCCAGCAGCTTTCTAGCGGGAGGCCGAACAGATACGCAGTATTTT. Protein product: CASSFLAGGRTDTQYF.

The sample holds a few counts of this clonotype. The V and J genes are TRBV15 and TRBJ2-6; D unresolved. CDR3 length: 14 amino acids. Trimming took 8 bases from V and 4 from J, leaving 12 bases between them. The germline gives CDR1 LNHNV, CDR2 YYDKDF (reference sequence). The CDR3 loop is CATGETPGANVLTF. The CDR3 DNA is TGTGCCACCGGAGAGACACCCGGGGCCAACGTCCTGACTTTC.

The CDR3 loop reads CASSQAGTRLETQYF. Here the CDR3 DNA reads TGTGCCAGCAGCCAAGCCGGGACCCGGCTGGAGACCCAGTACTTC. V usage is TRBV3-1 and J usage is TRBJ2-5, with D perhaps matching TRBD1 or TRBD2 (5 bases each). V dropped 1 base and J dropped 5 bases, with 14 bases sitting between them. Germline V gene lookup returns CDR1 LGHDT and CDR2 YNNKEL (reference sequence). The CDR3 runs to 15 residues.

This clonotype was seen a handful of times. The gene calls are TRBV10-3 and TRBJ2-4; D uncertain. Germline CDR1 ENHRY, CDR2 SYGVKD. The V and J ends lost 2 bases and 1 base respectively, with 3 bases between them. The CDR3 sequence is 13 residues long. CDR3 protein: CAISEGAKNIQYF. In DNA, the CDR3 is TGTGCCATCAGTGAGGGGGCCAAAAACATTCAGTACTTC.

This clonotype was counted only a few times. CDR3 protein: CASRGDSPLHF. CDR3 nucleotides: TGCGCCAGCCGAGGGGATTCACCCCTCCACTTT. The genes are TRBV5-1 and TRBJ1-6, with D tentatively TRBD1 (5 bases). CDR1 and CDR2 from the germline V gene are SGHRS and YFSETQ. The CDR3 is 11 amino acids. V lost 7 bases and J 8 bases, leaving 7 bases between the germline ends. Using reference TRBV5-1 and TRBJ1-6 for the parts outside the CDR3, the full variable domain is KAGVTQTPRYLIKTRGQQVTLSCSPISGHRSVSWYQQTPGQGLQFLFEYFSETQRNKGNFPGRFSGRQFSNSRSEMNVSTLELGDSALYLCASRGDSPLHFGNGTRLTVT.

The CDR3 is CASAWGNEAFF. The CDR3 bases are TGTGCCAGCGCTTGGGGGAATGAAGCTTTCTTT. The chain links TRBV7-9 to TRBJ1-1, with TRBD1 as a possible D gene (5 bases). Germline CDR1 and CDR2: SEHNR and FQNEAQ (reference sequence). This CDR3 comprises 11 residues. With 8 bases removed from V and 7 bases from J, the gap between germline ends came to 11 bases.

The table lists this clonotype with a few counts. V is TRBV28 and J is TRBJ1-6, with D unclear. This CDR3 comprises 11 residues. Germline CDR1 and CDR2: MDHEN and SYDVKM. The V gene lost 8 bases and the J gene lost 7 bases, with 6 bases spanning the gap. The CDR3 is CASGENSPLHF. The CDR3 coding sequence is TGTGCCAGCGGGGAAAATTCACCCCTCCACTTT. Combining the CDR3 with reference TRBV28 and TRBJ1-6 gives the whole variable domain DVKVTQSSRYLVKRTGEKVFLECVQDMDHENMFWYRQDPGLGLRLIYFSYDVKMKEKGDIPEGYSVSREKKERFSLILESASTNQTSMYLCASGENSPLHFGNGTRLTVT.

This clonotype came up a few times. V is TRBV28 and J is TRBJ2-5; 9 nucleotides align to TRBD1. CDR1 MDHEN and CDR2 SYDVKM come from the germline V gene. The CDR3 loop spans 15 amino acids. Trimming at V came to 2 bases and at J to 5 bases, leaving 6 bases not matched to a gene. CDR3 protein: CASSLGQGLRETQYF. CDR3 DNA: TGTGCCAGCAGTTTAGGACAGGGGCTTCGGGAGACCCAGTACTTC.

This clonotype showed up just a few times. The chain is built from TRBV7-9 and TRBJ2-7, with 8 bases lining up with TRBD2. The CDR3 has 17 residues. With V trimmed by 5 bases and J by 5 bases, 17 bases remained unmatched. Per germline, CDR1 SEHNR and CDR2 FQNEAQ (reference sequence). The CDR3 coding sequence is TGTGCCAGCAGCACCCTGTCTTCCGGGACTAGTTGGAACGAGCAGTACTTC. Amino acid sequence: CASSTLSSGTSWNEQYF.

The J gene is TRBJ1-5, the V gene TRBV5-4; 8 nucleotides agree with TRBD1. V dropped 1 base and J dropped 4; count of bases not matched to a gene: 10. The CDR3 consists of 17 residues. The V gene's germline CDR1 is SGHNT and CDR2 YYREEE (reference sequence). For the CDR3, the DNA is TGTGCCAGCAGCTTGTCACAGGGGGACCCCACTAATCAGCCCCAGCATTTT. Translated, it gives CASSLSQGDPTNQPQHF.

This clonotype was observed a few times. The chain combines TRBV7-9 with TRBJ2-5; a weak D match, TRBD1 (6 bases). Germline V lookup: CDR1 SEHNR, CDR2 FQNEAQ (reference sequence). The V end lost 4 bases, the J end lost 5 bases, and 14 bases lay between the germline ends. CDR3 length: 14 residues. CDR3 coding DNA: TGTGCCAGCAGCTCGTACAGGGCGGACGAGACCCAGTACTTC. This gives the protein CASSSYRADETQYF.

The gene calls are TRBV19 and TRBJ1-5, with 7 bases fitting TRBD1. The CDR3 runs to 14 residues. Trimming took 6 bases from V and 6 from J; bases not matched to a gene: 8. Germline V gene data show CDR1 as LNHDA and CDR2 as SQIVND (reference sequence). CDR3 region: CASRQTGVRQPQHF. CDR3 DNA sequence: TGTGCCAGTAGACAAACAGGGGTTCGTCAGCCCCAGCATTTT.

There are a few counts of this clonotype. The chain links TRBV6-5 to TRBJ2-5; D is perhaps TRBD2 (5 bases). Germline V lookup: CDR1 MNHEY, CDR2 SVGAGI. This CDR3 is 14 amino acids long. Trimming took 0 bases from V and 9 from J, leaving 14 bases between them. CDR3 DNA: TGTGCCAGCAGTTACTCGAGGGCCCCCCTGGCCCAGTACTTC. It encodes CASSYSRAPLAQYF.

A few counts support this clonotype. V usage is TRBV7-8 and J usage is TRBJ2-7, with a tentative D call TRBD1 (6 bases). The ends were cut back, 1 base at V and 2 bases at J, with 9 bases in the middle. CDR1 and CDR2 (germline): SGHVS, FQNEAQ. This CDR3 contains 14 residues. The CDR3 loop reads CASSLGGTPYEQYF. The CDR3 bases are TGTGCCAGCAGCTTAGGGGGGACACCCTACGAGCAGTACTTC.

V and J are TRBV19 and TRBJ2-3, with D maybe TRBD2 (6 bases). This CDR3 has 14 residues. With 5 bases removed from V and 3 bases from J, the gap between germline ends came to 12 bases. CDR1 LNHDA and CDR2 SQIVND come from the germline V gene (reference sequence). The CDR3 protein is CASSPLGSTDTQYF. As DNA, the CDR3 is TGTGCCAGTAGTCCCCTCGGGAGTACAGATACGCAGTATTTT.

This clonotype appeared a few times. The rearrangement uses TRBV5-6 and TRBJ2-5; 9 positions agree with TRBD1. The CDR3 loop spans 15 amino acids. The ends lost 1 base at V and 2 bases at J; junction bases unmatched: 3. Germline lookup yields CDR1 SGHDT and CDR2 YYEEEE. The CDR3 sequence is CASSLFGTGQETQYF. The CDR3 nucleotides are TGTGCCAGCAGCTTGTTCGGGACAGGGCAAGAGACCCAGTACTTC.